The 5 T cell receptor beta chains listed next were all sequenced from one sample in a study of shared clonotypes between healthy human individuals (dated by TCRdb to the early 2020s). Library generation was performed with the immunoSEQ multiplex PCR assay. TCRdb retrieved this table from immuneACCESS and kept in-frame rearrangements only. Not all clones are present; in checked studies, unresolved V genes account for under half, and no reason is known for the remainder. This sample comprises over 400,000 clones, roughly 95% of them detected only once. The top ten clones comprise about 0.059% of the sample. Sample: naive CD4+ T cells sorted from blood. The sample's cell subset or site, from its label and the paper: CD45RA+ positively selected. Receptor source: a woman under 40 in good health.

This chain connects TRBV5-4 to TRBJ2-5; 8 bases fit TRBD1. Germline CDR1 reads SGHNT; CDR2 reads YYREEE (reference sequence). The V gene end was trimmed by 3 bases and the J gene end by 2 bases; junction bases not matched to a gene: 6. This CDR3 has 15 amino acids. CDR3 region: CASSSRTGSQETQYF. CDR3 nucleotides: TGTGCCAGCAGCTCCAGGACAGGGAGTCAAGAGACCCAGTACTTC.

The chain has TRBV15 and TRBJ2-2; 7 positions match TRBD1. The CDR3 loop spans 17 amino acids. CDR1 and CDR2 (germline): LNHNV, YYDKDF (reference sequence). V was clipped by 2 bases and J by 5 bases; unmatched bases: 11. DNA for the CDR3: TGTGCCACCAGCAGAACTCCAACAGGGGTTAGGACCGGGGAGCTGTTTTTT. This encodes CATSRTPTGVRTGELFF.

The rearrangement uses TRBV29-1 and TRBJ1-4; D is ambiguous. Trimming removed 2 bases from V and 5 bases from J, with 18 bases in between. The CDR3 runs 16 residues. Germline lookup yields CDR1 SQVTM and CDR2 ANQGSEA. The CDR3 is CSVELAGPGMNEKLFF. The CDR3, as DNA: TGCAGCGTTGAATTGGCGGGTCCTGGGATGAATGAAAAACTGTTTTTT.

The chain uses TRBV6-1 and TRBJ2-3; D not certain. This CDR3 region has 12 residues. Germline CDR1 MNHNS, CDR2 SASEGT. V was trimmed by 1 base and J by 6 bases, leaving 5 bases between them. The CDR3 DNA follows: TGTGCCAGCAGTGAAGTCCGGGATACGCAGTATTTT. Encoded protein: CASSEVRDTQYF.

The chain is built from TRBV28 and TRBJ2-7; 10 nucleotides agree with TRBD2. After removal of 5 bases from V and 2 bases from J, the junction contained 12 bases not matched to a gene. Germline lookup yields CDR1 MDHEN and CDR2 SYDVKM. The CDR3 has 17 residues. CDR3 loop: CASSPHRDLAGAYEQYF. In DNA, the CDR3 is TGTGCCAGCAGTCCCCACCGAGACCTAGCGGGAGCCTACGAGCAGTACTTC.